The clone carrying this T cell receptor beta chain was recorded a few times. Its specificity is not known. The data were obtained in a study of shared clonotypes between healthy human individuals. Points from the study as a whole: An effect of sequencing depth on clonotype sharing among donors was expected. A reduction in generation probabilities was seen for non-shared clonotypes relative to those shared by all four donors.

Assay: immunoSEQ multiplex PCR; the TCRdb copy retains only in-frame clones and omits some. The table shows some 2,000,000 clones, with approximately 94% occurring only once. The junction had 8 bases not matched to a gene; V was cut back by 5 bases and J by 10 bases. The CDR3 is 14 residues long. Per the germline V gene, CDR1 is SGHAT and CDR2 is FQNNGV. The V gene is TRBV11-2, the J gene TRBJ1-6; TRBD1 agrees at 7 bases. The source material was naive CD4+ T cells sorted from blood. This sample's subset: CD45RA+ positively selected. This TCR was sampled from a man between 18 and 29 years old in good health. Written as DNA, the CDR3 is TGTGCCAGCAGCCGACAGGGTATGGAGTCACCCCTCCACTTT. It is translated as CASSRQGMESPLHF.